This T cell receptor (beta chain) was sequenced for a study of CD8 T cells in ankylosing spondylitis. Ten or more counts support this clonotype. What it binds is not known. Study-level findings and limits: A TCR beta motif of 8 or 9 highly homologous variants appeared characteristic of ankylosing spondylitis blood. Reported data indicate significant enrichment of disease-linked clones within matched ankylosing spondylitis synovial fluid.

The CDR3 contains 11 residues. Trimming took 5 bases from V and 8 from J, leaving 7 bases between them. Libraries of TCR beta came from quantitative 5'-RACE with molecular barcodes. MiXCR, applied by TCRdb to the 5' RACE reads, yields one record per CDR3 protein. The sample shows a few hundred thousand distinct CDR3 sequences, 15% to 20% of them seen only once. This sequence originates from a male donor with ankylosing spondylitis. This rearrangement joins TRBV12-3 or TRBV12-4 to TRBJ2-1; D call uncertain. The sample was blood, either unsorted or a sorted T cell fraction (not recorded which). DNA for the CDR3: TGTGCCAGCAGTCCGTCTGATGAGCAGTTCTTC. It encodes CASSPSDEQFF.